Following are 30 T cell receptor beta chains from one sample sequenced in a study of siplizumab effects on memory and regulatory T cells (dated by TCRdb to about 2019). Preparation of the library involved the immunoSEQ multiplex PCR assay. TCRdb limited this immuneACCESS table to in-frame rearrangements with V and J called. A share of clones is missing; checked studies link under half to unresolved V genes, and the rest is unexplained. For this sample there are over 85,000 clones; around 94% appear just once. The ten largest account for roughly 0.29% of the sample. Sequenced input: non-Treg CD4+ T cells sorted from blood. What this sample's cell subset or site label stands for: FACS-sorted unstimulated CD4+ non-regulatory T cells. These receptors all come from a human donor in good health.

The chain combines TRBV7-9 with TRBJ2-5; D remains ambiguous. V dropped 0 bases and J dropped 5 bases, with 10 bases sitting between them. Germline V gene lookup returns CDR1 SEHNR and CDR2 FQNEAQ (reference sequence). The CDR3 contains 14 residues. Written as DNA, the CDR3 is TGTGCCAGCAGCTTAGCTACCCGAGAGGAGACCCAGTACTTC. Translated, it gives CASSLATREETQYF.

The chain recombines TRBV6-5 with TRBJ2-7; 8 positions agree with TRBD2. Germline V gives CDR1 MNHEY, CDR2 SVGAGI. Trimming took 2 bases from V and 1 from J; bases not matched to a gene: 4. CDR3 length: 15 amino acids. Here the CDR3 DNA reads TGTGCCAGCAGTTACCCGGGAGGGGGATCCTACGAGCAGTACTTC. Residues: CASSYPGGGSYEQYF.

This rearrangement joins TRBV7-8 to TRBJ1-1; D call uncertain. Germline loops: CDR1 SGHVS, CDR2 FQNEAQ. The CDR3 is 15 amino acids. V lost 5 bases to trimming and J lost 3 bases, with 16 bases between them. DNA of the CDR3: TGTGCCAGCAGCCAGATGACCGCCCAGCACACTGAAGCTTTCTTT. Translating gives CASSQMTAQHTEAFF.

The chain employs TRBV19 and TRBJ2-5; perhaps TRBD2 as D (7 bases). CDR1 and CDR2 (germline): LNHDA, SQIVND (reference sequence). Trimming removed 5 bases at V and 5 bases at J, with 15 bases between. The CDR3 is 14 residues long. The CDR3 DNA sequence: TGTGCCAGTAGTCCACGGGGGGCAGGGGAGACCCAGTACTTC. The encoded protein is CASSPRGAGETQYF.

The table lists this clone with a count of one. The gene calls are TRBV11-2 and TRBJ2-7; 14 nucleotides align to TRBD2. The CDR3 runs 15 residues. CDR1 and CDR2 from the germline V gene are SGHAT and FQNNGV. Trimming took 5 bases from V and 7 from J; bases not matched to a gene: 7. The CDR3 DNA is TGTGCCAGCAGCGAGGGACTAGCGGGAGTCTTTGAGCAGTACTTC. It yields the protein CASSEGLAGVFEQYF.

The chain joins TRBV5-6 to TRBJ1-2; no clear D. V dropped 2 bases and J dropped 0 bases, with 14 bases sitting between them. The CDR3 contains 16 residues. Germline CDR1 reads SGHDT; CDR2 reads YYEEEE. The CDR3 here is CASSFNLRASNYGYTF. CDR3 bases: TGTGCCAGCAGCTTTAATCTAAGGGCATCTAACTATGGCTACACCTTC.

This sequence joins TRBV19 and TRBJ1-1, with D hard to call. The V gene's germline CDR1 is LNHDA and CDR2 SQIVND (reference sequence). V was trimmed by 6 bases and J by 1 base, leaving 15 bases between them. This CDR3 spans 15 amino acids. The CDR3 is CASSQTGPANTEAFF. CDR3 DNA sequence: TGTGCCAGTAGCCAGACTGGACCCGCGAACACTGAAGCTTTCTTT. Together with reference TRBV19 and TRBJ1-1, the CDR3 gives the full variable domain: DGGITQSPKYLFRKEGQNVTLSCEQNLNHDAMYWYRQDPGQGLRLIYYSQIVNDFQKGDIAEGYSVSREKKESFPLTVTSAQKNPTAFYLCASSQTGPANTEAFFGQGTRLTVV.

This clone occurred a few times. V is TRBV2 and J is TRBJ2-7; D ambiguous. The CDR3 is 11 residues long. Germline lookup yields CDR1 SNHLY and CDR2 FYNNEI. V lost 5 bases and J lost 7, with 9 bases in between. CDR3 sequence reads: CASSPKWEQYF. The CDR3 DNA sequence: TGTGCCAGCAGTCCGAAGTGGGAGCAGTACTTC.

J is TRBJ2-5 and V is TRBV18, with D uncertain. V was shortened by 3 bases and J by 2 bases, with 7 bases between the two germline ends. CDR3 length: 13 amino acids. Germline V gene lookup returns CDR1 KGHSH and CDR2 LQKENI. The CDR3 sequence: CASSPSGQETQYF. CDR3 DNA: TGTGCCAGCTCACCGTCCGGGCAAGAGACCCAGTACTTC.

This sequence joins TRBV30 and TRBJ1-5, with D possibly matching TRBD1 (5 bases). The V gene lost 7 bases and the J gene lost 6 bases, with 16 bases spanning the gap. The germline V gene encodes CDR1 GTSNPN and CDR2 SVGIG (reference sequence). The CDR3 is 13 amino acids. The CDR3 sequence is CASTPGPGQPQHF. For the CDR3, the DNA is TGTGCCTCTACCCCAGGGCCCGGTCAGCCCCAGCATTTT.

The chain combines TRBV4-1 with TRBJ2-5; D gene uncertain. This CDR3 region has 14 residues. The V gene's germline CDR1 is MGHRA and CDR2 YSYEKL. The V end was cut by 4 bases, the J end by 2 bases, with 11 bases between. The CDR3 DNA sequence: TGCGCCAGCAGCCCACCCCCTCCTCAAGAGACCCAGTACTTC. The encoded protein is CASSPPPPQETQYF.

This clone was seen a few times. This rearrangement joins TRBV7-8 to TRBJ1-1; 8 nucleotides match TRBD1. The CDR3 has 15 amino acids. V was clipped by 2 bases and J by 3 bases; unmatched bases: 5. Germline V CDR1 and CDR2: SGHVS, FQNEAQ. In nucleotides, the CDR3 is TGTGCCAGCAGCTTACCAGGGGGCGCAGACACTGAAGCTTTCTTT. Amino acid sequence: CASSLPGGADTEAFF.

In this sample, this clone turned up once. The V call is TRBV30, the J call TRBJ2-1; D gene uncertain. Germline-derived CDR1 and CDR2 are GTSNPN and SVGIG (reference sequence). This CDR3 spans 14 amino acids. The ends were cut back, 2 bases at V and 2 bases at J, with 10 bases in the middle. Here the CDR3 reads CAWSLRNPYNEQFF. DNA for the CDR3: TGTGCCTGGAGTCTCCGGAACCCCTACAATGAGCAGTTCTTC.

This chain joins TRBV5-5 and TRBJ1-2; D is unclear. The CDR3 is made up of 16 amino acids. Trimming removed 2 bases from V and 2 bases from J, with 16 bases in between. Germline loops: CDR1 SGHKS, CDR2 YYEKEE (reference sequence). CDR3 region: CASSFLPEGWNYGYTF. Here the CDR3 DNA reads TGTGCCAGCAGCTTCCTTCCCGAAGGGTGGAACTATGGCTACACCTTC.

This clone was detected only once. This chain joins TRBV5-6 and TRBJ2-7; perhaps D is TRBD1 or TRBD2 (6 bases each). The CDR3 runs 14 residues. V gave up 0 bases and J gave up 2 bases, with 9 bases separating them. In germline, CDR1 is SGHDT, CDR2 YYEEEE. The CDR3 here is CASSLVRGAYEQYF. CDR3 sequence (DNA): TGTGCCAGCAGCTTGGTTAGGGGGGCCTACGAGCAGTACTTC.

The chain links TRBV12-5 to TRBJ2-1, with TRBD1 identical over 11 bases. From germline, CDR1 is LGHNT and CDR2 FRNRAP. This CDR3 region has 16 residues. With V trimmed by 2 bases and J by 6 bases, 6 bases remained unmatched. In DNA form, the CDR3 reads TGTGCTAGTGGTTTGACCGGGACAGGGGGAATCAATGAGCAGTTCTTC. It codes for CASGLTGTGGINEQFF.

J is TRBJ1-1 and V is TRBV30; perhaps TRBD1 as D (6 bases). With 1 base removed from V and 0 bases from J, the gap between germline ends came to 6 bases. The CDR3 extends over 13 amino acids. CDR1 GTSNPN and CDR2 SVGIG come from the germline V gene (reference sequence). Written as DNA, the CDR3 is TGTGCCTGGAGTGGACAGGTGAACACTGAAGCTTTCTTT. Translating gives CAWSGQVNTEAFF. Filled out from reference TRBV30 and TRBJ1-1, the complete variable domain reads SQTIHQWPATLVQPVGSPLSLECTVEGTSNPNLYWYRQAAGRGLQLLFYSVGIGQISSEVPQNLSASRPQDRQFILSSKKLLLSDSGFYLCAWSGQVNTEAFFGQGTRLTVV.

The chain links TRBV10-1 to TRBJ1-3; perhaps TRBD1 as D (5 bases). The CDR3 sequence is 15 residues long. Per the germline V gene, CDR1 is WNHNN and CDR2 is SYGVQD (reference sequence). The germline V and J ends were trimmed by 6 bases and 4 bases, with 16 bases remaining between them. CDR3 nucleotide sequence: TGCGCCAGCAGAGGGGATCCACTCTGCGGAAACACCATATATTTT. Protein sequence: CASRGDPLCGNTIYF.

This clone has only one observation. The chain recombines TRBV13 with TRBJ1-1, with 8 nucleotides matching TRBD1. The CDR3 sequence is 18 residues long. The trim removed 2 bases at V and 1 base at J, leaving 12 bases unmatched. Germline V gives CDR1 PRHDT, CDR2 FYEKMQ (reference sequence). CDR3 in amino acids: CASSLRSGQGWGNTEAFF. The CDR3, as DNA: TGTGCCAGCAGCTTACGGTCCGGACAGGGATGGGGGAACACTGAAGCTTTCTTT.

The gene calls are TRBV2 and TRBJ1-2; 8 bases match TRBD1. Germline V lookup: CDR1 SNHLY, CDR2 FYNNEI. V shed 6 bases and J 2 bases; nucleotides not matched to a gene: 2. CDR3 length equals 13 residues. The CDR3 nucleotides read TGTGCCAGCAGCGGGGACAGGAACTATGGCTACACCTTC. Translation: CASSGDRNYGYTF. The full variable domain, its missing parts supplied by reference TRBV2 and TRBJ1-2, is EPEVTQTPSHQVTQMGQEVILRCVPISNHLYFYWYRQILGQKVEFLVSFYNNEISEKSEIFDDQFSVERPDGSNFTLKIRSTKLEDSAMYFCASSGDRNYGYTFGSGTRLTVV.

This chain links TRBV5-1 with TRBJ1-4, with D possibly TRBD1 on 5 matching bases. Looked up from germline, CDR1 is SGHRS and CDR2 is YFSETQ. The CDR3 runs 15 residues. Trimming removed 5 bases at V and 4 bases at J, with 15 bases between. The CDR3 sequence is CASSIGGDGNEKLFF. The CDR3 DNA sequence: TGCGCCAGCAGTATCGGGGGGGACGGTAATGAAAAACTGTTTTTT.

The chain employs TRBV6-5 and TRBJ2-5; possibly TRBD2 for D (5 bases). The V gene lost 6 bases and the J gene lost 4 bases, with 12 bases spanning the gap. The CDR3 has 13 amino acids. Germline V gene lookup returns CDR1 MNHEY and CDR2 SVGAGI. The CDR3, as DNA: TGTGCCAGCAGGGCCCCAGCGGTAGAGACCCAGTACTTC. It encodes CASRAPAVETQYF.

The chain employs TRBV7-9 and TRBJ2-1; D is perhaps TRBD2 (6 bases). Per the germline V gene, CDR1 is SEHNR and CDR2 is FQNEAQ (reference sequence). This CDR3 has 14 amino acids. Trimming shortened V by 3 bases and J by 5 bases, and 11 bases separated the two germline ends. The CDR3 loop reads CASSFGTLNNEQFF. The DNA of the CDR3 is TGTGCCAGCAGCTTCGGGACTCTTAACAATGAGCAGTTCTTC.

The chain links TRBV5-1 to TRBJ1-4; TRBD1 might be the D (5 bases). The V and J ends lost 0 bases and 2 bases respectively, with 5 bases between them. The CDR3 totals 14 residues. Germline CDR1 and CDR2: SGHRS and YFSETQ. CDR3 loop: CASSLGGTNEKLFF. The CDR3 DNA is TGCGCCAGCAGCTTGGGGGGCACTAATGAAAAACTGTTTTTT.

This clone was observed once. This chain links TRBV5-4 with TRBJ2-7, with D uncertain. Per germline, CDR1 SGHNT and CDR2 YYREEE (reference sequence). V lost 2 bases and J lost 2, with 11 bases in between. There are 14 residues in the CDR3. CDR3 DNA: TGTGCCAGCAGCTTCGACACAGATGCCTACGAGCAGTACTTC. Amino acid sequence: CASSFDTDAYEQYF.

The CDR3 region is CASSEQGMDSPLHF. CDR3 DNA: TGTGCCAGCAGCGAACAGGGGATGGATTCACCCCTCCACTTT. This chain links TRBV9 with TRBJ1-6, with TRBD1 identical over 7 bases. This CDR3 has 14 amino acids. Germline CDR1 SGDLS, CDR2 YYNGEE. The V and J ends lost 3 bases and 8 bases, in that order; junction bases with no gene match: 5.

On this clone itself: This CDR3 is also generated by other DNA sequences in the sample. The rearrangement joins TRBV7-8 to TRBJ2-2; 7 bases fit TRBD2. The ends lost 0 bases at V and 2 bases at J; junction bases unmatched: 3. The CDR3 runs to 16 residues. In germline, CDR1 is SGHVS, CDR2 FQNEAQ. The CDR3: CASSLAPGGNTGELFF. CDR3 DNA: TGTGCCAGCAGCTTAGCACCGGGAGGTAACACCGGGGAGCTGTTTTTT.

The chain combines TRBV4-1 with TRBJ1-3; 8 nucleotides match TRBD1. Germline assignment: CDR1 MGHRA and CDR2 YSYEKL. There are 15 residues in the CDR3. The ends lost 0 bases at V and 3 bases at J; junction bases unmatched: 1. The DNA of the CDR3 is TGCGCCAGCAGCCAAGATGGACAGGGTGGAAACACCATATATTTT. Residues: CASSQDGQGGNTIYF.

The chain couples TRBV5-1 to TRBJ1-6; 10 bases map to TRBD1. The CDR3 covers 15 residues. The J segment lost 9 bases and the V segment lost 0 bases, leaving 3 bases of the junction unmatched. CDR1 is SGHRS and CDR2 is YFSETQ in the germline V gene. CDR3 protein: CASSLGQGAVSPLHF. CDR3 DNA sequence: TGCGCCAGCAGCTTGGGACAGGGGGCTGTTTCACCCCTCCACTTT.

The genes are TRBV29-1 and TRBJ1-1, with D tentatively TRBD1 (6 bases). The V end lost 4 bases, the J end lost 1 base, and 10 bases lay between the germline ends. Looked up from germline, CDR1 is SQVTM and CDR2 is ANQGSEA. There are 13 residues in the CDR3. CDR3 protein: CSVVVQGNTEAFF. In nucleotides, the CDR3 is TGCAGCGTTGTAGTACAGGGGAACACTGAAGCTTTCTTT.